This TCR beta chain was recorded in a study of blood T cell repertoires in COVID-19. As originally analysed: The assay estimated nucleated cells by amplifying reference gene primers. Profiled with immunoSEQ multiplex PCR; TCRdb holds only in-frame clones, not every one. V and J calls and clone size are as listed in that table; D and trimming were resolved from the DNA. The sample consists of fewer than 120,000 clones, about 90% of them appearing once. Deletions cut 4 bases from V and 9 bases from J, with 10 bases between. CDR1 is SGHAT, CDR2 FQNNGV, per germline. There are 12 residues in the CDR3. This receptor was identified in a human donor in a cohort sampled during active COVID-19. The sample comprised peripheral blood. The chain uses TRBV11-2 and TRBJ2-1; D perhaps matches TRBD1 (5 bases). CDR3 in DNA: TGTGCCAGCAGCTCCCAACAGGTTGAGCAGTTCTTC. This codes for CASSSQQVEQFF.